The 30 T cell receptor beta chains listed next were all sequenced from one sample in a study of lymphopenia after photon versus proton radiotherapy. Assay: immunoSEQ multiplex PCR; the TCRdb copy retains only in-frame clones and omits some. Of roughly 45,000 clones listed, roughly 85% are singletons. Sequences were derived from peripheral blood, sampled from a patient treated with photon-based radiotherapy. These receptors all come from a middle-aged man with gastric cancer.

The chain has TRBV5-8 and TRBJ2-7; TRBD1 might be the D (7 bases). CDR1 is SGHTS, CDR2 YDEGEE, per germline. The V end was cut by 4 bases, the J end by 7 bases, with 15 bases between. The CDR3 runs to 13 residues. Here the CDR3 reads CASSDRQGGEQYF. The CDR3 DNA reads TGTGCCAGCAGCGACCGACAGGGAGGAGAGCAGTACTTC.

The rearrangement links TRBV7-2 to TRBJ1-5; TRBD1 is a possible D gene (5 bases). Germline V lookup: CDR1 SGHTA, CDR2 FQGNSA. This CDR3 has 13 amino acids. Trimming took off 6 bases at V and 7 bases at J, with 13 bases between the two ends. The DNA of the CDR3 is TGTGCCAGCAGGGGGACGGGGAGACAGCCCCAGCATTTT. Translating gives CASRGTGRQPQHF. Supplemented by reference TRBV7-2 and TRBJ1-5, the full variable domain reads GAGVSQSPSNKVTEKGKDVELRCDPISGHTALYWYRQSLGQGLEFLIYFQGNSAPDKSGLPSDRFSAERTGGSVSTLTIQRTQQEDSAVYLCASRGTGRQPQHFGDGTRLSIL.

This clone was recorded a few times. The V call is TRBV5-1, the J call TRBJ1-6; 7 bases agree with TRBD1. CDR3 size: 17 residues. The trim removed 4 bases at V and 7 bases at J, leaving 14 bases unmatched. Germline V lookup: CDR1 SGHRS, CDR2 YFSETQ. The CDR3 loop reads CASSQGAWGQTNSPLHF. For the CDR3, the DNA is TGCGCCAGCAGCCAAGGAGCTTGGGGACAGACCAATTCACCCCTCCACTTT.

In DNA, the CDR3 is TGTGCCTGGAGTCGGGGGTGGACTAATGAAAAACTGTTTTTT. This translates into CAWSRGWTNEKLFF. The genes are TRBV30 and TRBJ1-4; perhaps TRBD1 as D (5 bases). This CDR3 is 14 amino acids long. V lost 2 bases and J lost 2, with 9 bases in between. Germline V gene sequence: CDR1 GTSNPN, CDR2 SVGIG (reference sequence).

The chain joins TRBV2 to TRBJ1-1; 7 bases map to TRBD1. In germline, CDR1 is SNHLY, CDR2 FYNNEI. V gave up 7 bases and J gave up 5 bases; unmatched junction bases: 7. This CDR3 is 13 amino acids long. The CDR3 is CASNGVRGTEAFF. The CDR3 coding sequence is TGTGCCAGCAACGGGGTCAGGGGGACTGAAGCTTTCTTT.

This rearrangement joins TRBV14 to TRBJ1-2, with no clear D. V shed 3 bases and J shed 8 bases, with 19 bases lying between them. This CDR3 region has 15 residues. The V gene's germline CDR1 is SGHDN and CDR2 FVKESK. CDR3 sequence reads: CASSHGTGGNGGYTF. The CDR3 DNA sequence: TGTGCCAGCAGCCACGGTACGGGAGGGAATGGCGGCTACACCTTC.

This chain connects TRBV11-2 to TRBJ1-3; D is uncertain. Trimming pared 5 bases from V and 0 bases from J, leaving 17 bases between. There are 17 residues in the CDR3. Per germline, CDR1 SGHAT and CDR2 FQNNGV. CDR3 amino acids: CASSRPVAISSGNTIYF. The CDR3 DNA is TGTGCCAGCAGCCGCCCAGTGGCCATCAGCTCTGGAAACACCATATATTTT.

The chain has TRBV1 and TRBJ1-5; TRBD1 is taken as the D call from the table, unchecked against the DNA. TRBV1 is a listed pseudogene. The CDR3 has 20 residues. Here the CDR3 DNA reads TGCACCAGCAGCCTACCGCGGTCAAGCCGGGACATCTATAGCAATCAGCCCCAGCATTTT. Translated: CTSSLPRSSRDIYSNQPQHF.

The chain couples TRBV6-7 to TRBJ2-3; D perhaps matches TRBD1 (6 bases). TRBV6-7 is sorted into the ORF group, with uncertain function. V lost 5 bases and J 1 base, leaving 10 bases between the germline ends. This CDR3 is built from 14 residues. The CDR3 nucleotides read TGTGCCAGCAGTACCCGGACAGGCACAGATACGCAGTATTTT. Amino acids: CASSTRTGTDTQYF.

The V gene is TRBV25-1, the J gene TRBJ1-1; tentative D call: TRBD1 (5 bases). This CDR3 has 13 amino acids. Germline V CDR1 and CDR2: MGHDK, SYGVNS. The V gene lost 6 bases and the J gene lost 0 bases, with 8 bases spanning the gap. CDR3 loop: CASSRTLNTEAFF. CDR3 coding DNA: TGTGCCAGCAGCCGGACACTGAACACTGAAGCTTTCTTT.

This chain connects TRBV7-9 to TRBJ2-7; unclear D gene. Looked up from germline, CDR1 is SEHNR and CDR2 is FQNEAQ (reference sequence). With 5 bases removed from V and 5 bases from J, the gap between germline ends came to 10 bases. The CDR3 runs to 12 residues. CDR3 nucleotide sequence: TGTGCCAGCAGCCCCGTCGGTGACGAGCAGTACTTC. This sequence encodes CASSPVGDEQYF.

The chain links TRBV27 to TRBJ1-4, with 7 bases fitting TRBD1. The CDR3 extends over 13 amino acids. Looked up from germline, CDR1 is MNHEY and CDR2 is SMNVEV (reference sequence). V gave up 8 bases and J gave up 5 bases; unmatched junction bases: 5. CDR3 protein: CASRTGSNEKLFF. The CDR3 bases are TGTGCCAGCCGGACAGGTTCGAATGAAAAACTGTTTTTT.

This chain uses TRBV7-2 with TRBJ2-3, with a possible D match to TRBD2 (5 bases). This CDR3 has 13 amino acids. The ends were cut back, 5 bases at V and 6 bases at J, with 12 bases in the middle. Germline CDR1 and CDR2: SGHTA and FQGNSA. CDR3 protein: CASSPNKRDTQYF. The CDR3 DNA reads TGTGCCAGCAGCCCCAATAAGCGGGATACGCAGTATTTT.

The rearrangement joins TRBV4-3 to TRBJ1-3; no reliable D call. The CDR3 covers 16 residues. The germline V and J ends were trimmed by 0 bases and 0 bases, with 9 bases remaining between them. Germline loops: CDR1 LGHNA, CDR2 YSLEER. The CDR3 DNA reads TGCGCCAGCAGCCAAGACCGCGGGTTCTCTGGAAACACCATATATTTT. This translates into CASSQDRGFSGNTIYF.

The chain is built from TRBV30 and TRBJ2-7, with TRBD1 matching 11 bases. This CDR3 contains 15 residues. Germline CDR1 GTSNPN, CDR2 SVGIG (reference sequence). J lost 3 bases, V lost 3 bases, and 7 bases had no gene match. The CDR3 region has the DNA TGTGCCTGGAGCCTACCCGGGACAGGGGGCTACGAGCAGTACTTC. It yields the protein CAWSLPGTGGYEQYF.

The genes are TRBV7-2 and TRBJ2-3; D may correspond to TRBD1 or TRBD2 (6 bases each). Germline loops: CDR1 SGHTA, CDR2 FQGNSA. Trimming took 3 bases from V and 1 from J, leaving 11 bases between them. There are 15 residues in the CDR3. The CDR3 spells CASSFGGVGTDTQYF. CDR3 in DNA: TGTGCCAGCAGCTTCGGGGGCGTCGGCACAGATACGCAGTATTTT. Drawing the rest from reference TRBV7-2 and TRBJ2-3, the complete variable domain is GAGVSQSPSNKVTEKGKDVELRCDPISGHTALYWYRQSLGQGLEFLIYFQGNSAPDKSGLPSDRFSAERTGGSVSTLTIQRTQQEDSAVYLCASSFGGVGTDTQYFGPGTRLTVL.

The chain has TRBV5-4 and TRBJ2-1; 11 nucleotides align to TRBD1. Germline V gene data show CDR1 as SGHNT and CDR2 as YYREEE (reference sequence). V lost 4 bases to trimming and J lost 5 bases; unmatched junction nucleotides: 5. This CDR3 is 15 amino acids long. The CDR3 sequence: CASSLDRGRHNEQFF. The CDR3 DNA sequence: TGTGCCAGCAGCCTGGACAGGGGGCGCCACAATGAGCAGTTCTTC.

CDR3 nucleotide sequence: TGTGCCTGGGGGACTAGCGGGGGCTACGAGCAGTACTTC. Its translation is CAWGTSGGYEQYF. This rearrangement joins TRBV30 to TRBJ2-7; 14 bases align to TRBD2. V was pared by 5 bases and J by 3 bases, with 0 bases of the junction left unmatched. Germline CDR1 and CDR2: GTSNPN and SVGIG (reference sequence). This CDR3 has 13 amino acids. Based on the CDR3 plus reference TRBV30 and TRBJ2-7, the full variable domain is SQTIHQWPATLVQPVGSPLSLECTVEGTSNPNLYWYRQAAGRGLQLLFYSVGIGQISSEVPQNLSASRPQDRQFILSSKKLLLSDSGFYLCAWGTSGGYEQYFGPGTRLTVT.

The V call is TRBV10-3, the J call TRBJ2-2, with 7 nucleotides matching TRBD1. In germline, CDR1 is ENHRY, CDR2 SYGVKD. Trimming removed 3 bases from V and 5 bases from J; junction bases left unmatched: 9. This CDR3 contains 16 residues. The CDR3 coding sequence is TGTGCCATCAGTGAAAATAGGGACAGTTGGACCGGGGAGCTGTTTTTT. Translated: CAISENRDSWTGELFF.

J is TRBJ1-3 and V is TRBV9; D is perhaps TRBD1 (6 bases). There are 14 residues in the CDR3. Germline CDR1 and CDR2: SGDLS and YYNGEE. The V end lost 0 bases, the J end lost 14 bases, and 18 bases lay between the germline ends. CDR3 in amino acids: CASSVEVRGTLLYF. CDR3 nucleotide sequence: TGTGCCAGCAGCGTAGAAGTCCGGGGGACACTCCTATATTTT.

This clone was observed a handful of times. CDR3 coding DNA: TGTGCCAGCAGTGACTTAGCCGGCGGGGAGTACGAGCAGTACTTC. Protein sequence: CASSDLAGGEYEQYF. This chain joins TRBV6-1 and TRBJ2-7; maybe TRBD2 (6 bases). Germline values: CDR1 MNHNS, CDR2 SASEGT. The CDR3 length is 15 residues. The V end lost 3 bases, the J end lost 4 bases, and 16 bases lay between the germline ends.

On this clone: The same CDR3 is also encoded by other DNA sequences in this sample. This rearrangement joins TRBV4-3 to TRBJ1-4; D remains ambiguous. Germline CDR1 and CDR2: LGHNA and YSLEER. This CDR3 spans 18 amino acids. The V end lost 1 base, the J end lost 8 bases, and 23 bases lay between the germline ends. The CDR3 DNA reads TGCGCCAGCAGCCAAGTTGCTTCGGGCGCCGAAGGTGGGGAAAAACTGTTTTTT. Amino acids: CASSQVASGAEGGEKLFF.

The chain recombines TRBV9 with TRBJ1-5; tentatively, D is TRBD1 (5 bases). The CDR3 loop spans 15 amino acids. The germline gives CDR1 SGDLS, CDR2 YYNGEE. V lost 0 bases to trimming and J lost 0 bases, with 7 bases between them. This chain's CDR3 is CASSVGQNSNQPQHF. DNA of the CDR3: TGTGCCAGCAGCGTAGGACAGAATAGCAATCAGCCCCAGCATTTT.

On this clone itself: Other DNA sequences in this sample translate to the same CDR3. This chain connects TRBV28 to TRBJ1-2, with TRBD1 as a possible D gene (6 bases). V lost 6 bases to trimming and J lost 2 bases, with 10 bases between them. The germline gives CDR1 MDHEN, CDR2 SYDVKM. The CDR3 is 13 residues long. CDR3 sequence (DNA): TGTGCCAGCAGCCCTACAGGGAACTATGGCTACACCTTC. Its translation is CASSPTGNYGYTF.

This chain links TRBV5-1 with TRBJ2-3; 11 bases fit TRBD2. From germline, CDR1 is SGHRS and CDR2 YFSETQ. CDR3 length: 15 amino acids. With V trimmed by 4 bases and J by 1 base, 2 bases remained unmatched. CDR3 amino acids: CASSLTSGGTDTQYF. The DNA for the CDR3 is TGCGCCAGCAGCCTGACTAGCGGGGGCACAGATACGCAGTATTTT. The complete variable domain, with remaining parts taken from reference TRBV5-1 and TRBJ2-3, reads KAGVTQTPRYLIKTRGQQVTLSCSPISGHRSVSWYQQTPGQGLQFLFEYFSETQRNKGNFPGRFSGRQFSNSRSEMNVSTLELGDSALYLCASSLTSGGTDTQYFGPGTRLTVL.

The chain uses TRBV4-1 and TRBJ2-3; weak D call: TRBD2 (6 bases). V dropped 3 bases and J dropped 2 bases, with 18 bases sitting between them. This CDR3 region has 17 residues. Looked up from germline, CDR1 is MGHRA and CDR2 is YSYEKL. The CDR3, as DNA: TGCGCCAGCAGCCATCCCTCGGGGCGGGGCCTCACAGATACGCAGTATTTT. This sequence encodes CASSHPSGRGLTDTQYF.

V and J are TRBV6-1 and TRBJ2-5; D gene ambiguous. The DNA matches TRBJ2-7 better at its end, which makes the J call doubtful. The germline V gene encodes CDR1 MNHNS and CDR2 SASEGT. This CDR3 contains 10 residues. CDR3 bases: TGTGCCAGCTCGTCCGGCGAGCAGTACTTC. Translating it yields CASSSGEQYF.

The gene calls are TRBV28 and TRBJ1-1; 12 bases align to TRBD1. V was pared by 1 base and J by 2 bases, with 8 bases of the junction left unmatched. Looked up from germline, CDR1 is MDHEN and CDR2 is SYDVKM. This CDR3 is 18 amino acids long. The CDR3 bases are TGTGCCAGCAGTTTATCTCCGGGACAGGGGGCGCGCAACACTGAAGCTTTCTTT. Residues: CASSLSPGQGARNTEAFF.

This chain links TRBV6-5 with TRBJ1-6; D not certain. Germline V lookup: CDR1 MNHEY, CDR2 SVGAGI. The CDR3 is made up of 15 amino acids. The V gene lost 2 bases and the J gene lost 7 bases, with 12 bases spanning the gap. The DNA for the CDR3 is TGTGCCAGCAGTTACGGCGCAGGTGGAAATTCACCCCTCCACTTT. Its protein is CASSYGAGGNSPLHF.

CDR3 DNA sequence: TGTGCCAGCAGCTCGGATGAGTACCAAGAGACCCAGTACTTC. This sequence encodes CASSSDEYQETQYF. V gene TRBV7-6 combines with J gene TRBJ2-5; D is unresolved. Trimming removed 4 bases at V and 0 bases at J, with 9 bases between. The CDR3 has 14 residues. In germline, CDR1 is SGHVS, CDR2 FNYEAQ. Complete variable domain (other parts from reference TRBV7-6 and TRBJ2-5): GAGVSQSPRYKVTKRGQDVALRCDPISGHVSLYWYRQALGQGPEFLTYFNYEAQQDKSGLPNDRFSAERPEGSISTLTIQRTEQRDSAMYRCASSSDEYQETQYFGPGTRLLVL.